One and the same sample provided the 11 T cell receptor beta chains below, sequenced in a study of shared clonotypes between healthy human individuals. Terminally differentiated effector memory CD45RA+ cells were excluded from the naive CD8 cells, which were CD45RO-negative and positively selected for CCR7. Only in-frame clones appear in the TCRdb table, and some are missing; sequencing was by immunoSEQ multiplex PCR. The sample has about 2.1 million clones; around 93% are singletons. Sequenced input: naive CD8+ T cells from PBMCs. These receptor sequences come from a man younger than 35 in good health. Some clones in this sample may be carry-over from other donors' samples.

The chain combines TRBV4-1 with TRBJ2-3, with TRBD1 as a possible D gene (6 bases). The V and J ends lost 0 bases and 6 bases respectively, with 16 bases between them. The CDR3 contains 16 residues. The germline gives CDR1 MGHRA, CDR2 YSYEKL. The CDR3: CASSQDRGPNEDTQYF. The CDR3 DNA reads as TGCGCCAGCAGCCAAGACAGGGGACCGAACGAGGATACGCAGTATTTT.

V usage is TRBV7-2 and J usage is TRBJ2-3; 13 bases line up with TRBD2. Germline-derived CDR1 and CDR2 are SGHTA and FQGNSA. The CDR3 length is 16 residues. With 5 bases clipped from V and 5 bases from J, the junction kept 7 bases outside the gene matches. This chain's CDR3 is CASSLGLAGVEDTQYF. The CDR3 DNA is TGTGCCAGCAGCCTCGGACTAGCGGGAGTGGAAGATACGCAGTATTTT.

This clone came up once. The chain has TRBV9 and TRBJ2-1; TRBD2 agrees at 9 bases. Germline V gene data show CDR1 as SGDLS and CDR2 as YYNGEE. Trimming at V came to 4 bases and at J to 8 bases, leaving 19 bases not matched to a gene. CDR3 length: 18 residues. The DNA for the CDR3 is TGTGCCAGCAGCTCACGTAGGTTTTTAGGGCGGGAGGGGTATGAGCAGTTCTTC. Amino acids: CASSSRRFLGREGYEQFF.

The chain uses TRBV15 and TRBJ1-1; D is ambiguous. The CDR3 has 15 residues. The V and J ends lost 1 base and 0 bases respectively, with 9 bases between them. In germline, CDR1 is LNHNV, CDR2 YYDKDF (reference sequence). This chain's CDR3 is CATSRARAVNTEAFF. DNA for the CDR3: TGTGCCACCAGCAGAGCACGGGCAGTGAACACTGAAGCTTTCTTT. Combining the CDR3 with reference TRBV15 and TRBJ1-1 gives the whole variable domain DAMVIQNPRYQVTQFGKPVTLSCSQTLNHNVMYWYQQKSSQAPKLLFHYYDKDFNNEADTPDNFQSRRPNTSFCFLDIRSPGLGDTAMYLCATSRARAVNTEAFFGQGTRLTVV.

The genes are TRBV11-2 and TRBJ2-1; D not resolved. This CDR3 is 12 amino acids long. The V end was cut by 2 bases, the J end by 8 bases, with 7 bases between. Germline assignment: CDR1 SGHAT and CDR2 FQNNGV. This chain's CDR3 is CASSLTVYEQFF. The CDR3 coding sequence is TGTGCCAGCAGCTTAACAGTATATGAGCAGTTCTTC. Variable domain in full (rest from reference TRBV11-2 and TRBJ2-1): EAGVAQSPRYKIIEKRQSVAFWCNPISGHATLYWYQQILGQGPKLLIQFQNNGVVDDSQLPKDRFSAERLKGVDSTLKIQPAKLEDSAVYLCASSLTVYEQFFGPGTRLTVL.

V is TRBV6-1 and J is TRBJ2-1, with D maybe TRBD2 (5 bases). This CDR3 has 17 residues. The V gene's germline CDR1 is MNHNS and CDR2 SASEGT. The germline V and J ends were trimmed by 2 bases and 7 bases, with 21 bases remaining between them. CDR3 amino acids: CASSEKRVTSSGNEQFF. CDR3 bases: TGTGCCAGCAGTGAAAAGAGGGTAACTTCCTCAGGAAATGAGCAGTTCTTC.

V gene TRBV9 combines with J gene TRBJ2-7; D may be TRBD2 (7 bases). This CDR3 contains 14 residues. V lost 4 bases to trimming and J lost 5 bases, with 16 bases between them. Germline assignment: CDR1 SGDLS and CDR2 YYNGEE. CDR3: CASSSWQGRDEQYF. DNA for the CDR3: TGTGCCAGCAGCTCGTGGCAGGGGAGGGACGAGCAGTACTTC. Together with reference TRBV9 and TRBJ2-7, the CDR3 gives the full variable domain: DSGVTQTPKHLITATGQRVTLRCSPRSGDLSVYWYQQSLDQGLQFLIQYYNGEERAKGNILERFSAQQFPDLHSELNLSSLELGDSALYFCASSSWQGRDEQYFGPGTRLTVT.

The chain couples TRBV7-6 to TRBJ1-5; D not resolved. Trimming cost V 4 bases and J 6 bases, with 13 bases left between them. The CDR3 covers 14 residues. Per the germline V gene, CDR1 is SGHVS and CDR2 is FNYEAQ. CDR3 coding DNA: TGTGCCAGCAGCTCATCCCGAGGAATTCAGCCCCAGCATTTT. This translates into CASSSSRGIQPQHF.

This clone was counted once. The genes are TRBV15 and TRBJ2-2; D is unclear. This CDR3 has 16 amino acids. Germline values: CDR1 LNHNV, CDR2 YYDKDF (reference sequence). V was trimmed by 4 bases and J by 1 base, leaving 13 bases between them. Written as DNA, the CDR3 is TGTGCCACCAGCACCCTCTCCCCCTGGAACACCGGGGAGCTGTTTTTT. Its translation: CATSTLSPWNTGELFF.

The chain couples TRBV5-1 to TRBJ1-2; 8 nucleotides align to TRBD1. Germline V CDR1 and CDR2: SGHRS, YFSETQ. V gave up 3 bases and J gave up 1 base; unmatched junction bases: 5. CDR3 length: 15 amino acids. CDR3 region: CASSSPGQGNYGYTF. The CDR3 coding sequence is TGCGCCAGCAGCTCGCCAGGACAGGGTAACTATGGCTACACCTTC. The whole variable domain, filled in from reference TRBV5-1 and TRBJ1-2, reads KAGVTQTPRYLIKTRGQQVTLSCSPISGHRSVSWYQQTPGQGLQFLFEYFSETQRNKGNFPGRFSGRQFSNSRSEMNVSTLELGDSALYLCASSSPGQGNYGYTFGSGTRLTVV.

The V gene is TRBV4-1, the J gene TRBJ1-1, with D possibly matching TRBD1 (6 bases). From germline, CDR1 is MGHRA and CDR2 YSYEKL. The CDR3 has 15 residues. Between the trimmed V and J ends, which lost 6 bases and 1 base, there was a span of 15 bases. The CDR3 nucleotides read TGCGCCAGCAGGCTTCAGGGGATGAAGAACACTGAAGCTTTCTTT. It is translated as CASRLQGMKNTEAFF.